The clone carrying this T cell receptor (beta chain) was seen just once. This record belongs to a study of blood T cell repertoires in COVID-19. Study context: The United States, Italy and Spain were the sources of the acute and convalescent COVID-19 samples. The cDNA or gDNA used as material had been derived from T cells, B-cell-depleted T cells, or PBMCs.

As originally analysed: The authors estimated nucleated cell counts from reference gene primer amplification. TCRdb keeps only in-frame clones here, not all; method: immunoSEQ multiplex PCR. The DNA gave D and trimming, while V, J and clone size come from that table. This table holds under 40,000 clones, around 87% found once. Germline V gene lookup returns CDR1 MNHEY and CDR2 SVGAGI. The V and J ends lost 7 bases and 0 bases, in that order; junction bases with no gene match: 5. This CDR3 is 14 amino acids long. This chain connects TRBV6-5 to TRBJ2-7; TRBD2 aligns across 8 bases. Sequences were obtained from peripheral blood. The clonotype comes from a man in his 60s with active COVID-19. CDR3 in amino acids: CASKKRGSSYEQYF. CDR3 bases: TGTGCCAGCAAGAAGCGGGGGAGCTCCTACGAGCAGTACTTC.